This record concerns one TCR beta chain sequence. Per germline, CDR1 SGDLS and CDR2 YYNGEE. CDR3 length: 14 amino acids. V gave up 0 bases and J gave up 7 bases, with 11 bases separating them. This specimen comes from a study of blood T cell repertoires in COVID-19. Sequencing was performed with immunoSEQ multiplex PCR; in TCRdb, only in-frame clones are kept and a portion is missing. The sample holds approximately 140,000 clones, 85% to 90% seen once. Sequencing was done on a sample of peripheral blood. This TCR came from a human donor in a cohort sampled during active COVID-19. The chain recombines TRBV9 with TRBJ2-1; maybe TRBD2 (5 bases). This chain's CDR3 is CASSVASGRNEQFF. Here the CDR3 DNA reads TGTGCCAGCAGCGTAGCCAGCGGCAGGAATGAGCAGTTCTTC.